A single TCR beta chain is shown here with its context. No antigen is known for it. Assay: immunoSEQ multiplex PCR; the TCRdb copy retains only in-frame clones and omits some. This repertoire shows some 100,000 clones, about 79% found once; its top ten account for around 6.5%. This record comes from a study of PD-1 blockade in mismatch repair-deficient tumors. CDR1 LNHDA and CDR2 SQIVND come from the germline V gene (reference sequence). Trimming left V 3 bases short and J 5 bases short, with 7 bases between. CDR3 size: 12 residues. General study findings and limits: Tumor-resident clones, often undetectable pretreatment in blood, expanded then contracted after pembrolizumab.

The sequence came from an adult with mismatch repair-deficient cancer. This sequence joins TRBV19 and TRBJ2-5; D is undetermined. Sequencing was performed on peripheral blood, taken 30 to 36 weeks after starting pembrolizumab. Here the CDR3 reads CASSIAGETQYF. The CDR3 coding sequence is TGTGCCAGTAGTATCGCTGGGGAGACCCAGTACTTC.